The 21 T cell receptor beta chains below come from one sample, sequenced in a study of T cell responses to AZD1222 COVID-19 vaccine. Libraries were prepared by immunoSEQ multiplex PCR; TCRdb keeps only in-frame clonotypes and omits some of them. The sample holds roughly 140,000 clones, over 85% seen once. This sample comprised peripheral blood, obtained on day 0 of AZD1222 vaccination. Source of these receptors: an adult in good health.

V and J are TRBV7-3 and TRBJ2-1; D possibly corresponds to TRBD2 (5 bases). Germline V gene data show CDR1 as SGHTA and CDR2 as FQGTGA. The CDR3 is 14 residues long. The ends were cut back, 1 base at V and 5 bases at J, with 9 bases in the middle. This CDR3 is CASSLRGGHNEQFF. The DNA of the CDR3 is TGTGCCAGCAGCTTAAGAGGCGGGCACAATGAGCAGTTCTTC.

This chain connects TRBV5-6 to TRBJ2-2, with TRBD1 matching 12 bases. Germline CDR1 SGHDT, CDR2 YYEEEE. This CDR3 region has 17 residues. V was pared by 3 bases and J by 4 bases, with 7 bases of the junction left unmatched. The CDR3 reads CASSWAGTGGGTGELFF. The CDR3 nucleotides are TGTGCCAGCAGCTGGGCCGGGACAGGGGGCGGCACCGGGGAGCTGTTTTTT.

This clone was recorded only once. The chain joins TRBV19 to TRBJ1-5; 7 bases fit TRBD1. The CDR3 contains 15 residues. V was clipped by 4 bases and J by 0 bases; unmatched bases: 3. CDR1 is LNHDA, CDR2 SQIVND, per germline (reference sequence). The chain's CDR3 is CASSKTGYSNQPQHF. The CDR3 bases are TGTGCCAGTAGTAAGACAGGGTATAGCAATCAGCCCCAGCATTTT.

The chain's CDR3 is CASQWRRRTGPIGTADTQYF. The CDR3 nucleotides are TGCGCCAGCCAGTGGCGCCGGAGGACAGGCCCCATCGGGACCGCAGATACGCAGTATTTT. The rearrangement uses TRBV10-2 and TRBJ2-3; TRBD1 aligns across 7 bases. CDR1 and CDR2 (germline): WSHSY, SAAADI. Trimming removed 8 bases from V and 4 bases from J; junction bases left unmatched: 27. CDR3 length: 20 residues.

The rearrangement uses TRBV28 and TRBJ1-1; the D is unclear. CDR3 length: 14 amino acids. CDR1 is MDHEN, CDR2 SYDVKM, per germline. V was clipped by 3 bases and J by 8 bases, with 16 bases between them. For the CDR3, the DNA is TGTGCCAGCAGTTTGAAGTCGGATTTGGTGGAAGCTTTCTTT. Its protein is CASSLKSDLVEAFF.

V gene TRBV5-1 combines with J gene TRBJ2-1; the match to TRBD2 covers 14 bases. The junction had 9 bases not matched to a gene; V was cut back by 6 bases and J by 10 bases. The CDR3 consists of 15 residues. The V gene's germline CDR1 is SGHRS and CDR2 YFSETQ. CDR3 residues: CASTLGTSGSREQFF. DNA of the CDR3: TGCGCCAGCACCTTAGGGACTAGCGGGAGTAGGGAGCAGTTCTTC.

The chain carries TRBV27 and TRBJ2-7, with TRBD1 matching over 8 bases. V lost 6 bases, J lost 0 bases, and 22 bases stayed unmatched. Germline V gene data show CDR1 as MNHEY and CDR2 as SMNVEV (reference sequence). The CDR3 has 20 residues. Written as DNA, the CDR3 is TGTGCCAGCAGGACTTACGCTCCTCCGGGACAGGAAACGAGCTCCTACGAGCAGTACTTC. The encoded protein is CASRTYAPPGQETSSYEQYF.

The DNA of the CDR3 is TGTGCCAGCAGCTTAGAGGGCAGCTACAGCTCTGGAAACACCATATATTTT. As protein: CASSLEGSYSSGNTIYF. This chain connects TRBV11-2 to TRBJ1-3, with unresolved D. Trimming removed 0 bases at V and 0 bases at J, with 12 bases between. CDR1 is SGHAT, CDR2 FQNNGV, per germline. CDR3 size: 17 residues. The full variable domain, completed using reference TRBV11-2 and TRBJ1-3, is EAGVAQSPRYKIIEKRQSVAFWCNPISGHATLYWYQQILGQGPKLLIQFQNNGVVDDSQLPKDRFSAERLKGVDSTLKIQPAKLEDSAVYLCASSLEGSYSSGNTIYFGEGSWLTVV.

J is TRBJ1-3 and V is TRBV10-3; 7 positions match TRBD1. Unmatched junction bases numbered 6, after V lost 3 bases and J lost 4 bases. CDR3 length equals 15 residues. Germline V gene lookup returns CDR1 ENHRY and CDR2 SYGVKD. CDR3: CAISDNRGSGNTIYF. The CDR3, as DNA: TGTGCCATCAGTGATAACAGGGGATCCGGAAACACCATATATTTT.

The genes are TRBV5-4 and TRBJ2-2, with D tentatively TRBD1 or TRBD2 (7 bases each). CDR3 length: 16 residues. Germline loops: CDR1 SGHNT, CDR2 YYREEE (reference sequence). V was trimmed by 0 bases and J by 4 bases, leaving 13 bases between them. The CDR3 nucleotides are TGTGCCAGCAGCTTGGTGTCAGGGGGGGCCACCGGGGAGCTGTTTTTT. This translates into CASSLVSGGATGELFF.

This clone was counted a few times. The CDR3 nucleotides read TGCGCCAGCTGCCAGGGGGACACCCACACAGATACGCAGTATTTT. Translating it yields CASCQGDTHTDTQYF. The J gene is TRBJ2-3, the V gene TRBV5-1; TRBD1 agrees at 7 bases. Germline values: CDR1 SGHRS, CDR2 YFSETQ. This CDR3 is built from 15 residues. After removal of 7 bases from V and 2 bases from J, the junction contained 10 bases not matched to a gene.

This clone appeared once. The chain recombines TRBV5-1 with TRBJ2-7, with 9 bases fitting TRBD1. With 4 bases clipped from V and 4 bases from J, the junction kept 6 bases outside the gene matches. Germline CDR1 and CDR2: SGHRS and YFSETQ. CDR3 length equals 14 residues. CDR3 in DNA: TGCGCCAGCAGCCCGGGACAGGGTTTGTACGAGCAGTACTTC. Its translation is CASSPGQGLYEQYF.

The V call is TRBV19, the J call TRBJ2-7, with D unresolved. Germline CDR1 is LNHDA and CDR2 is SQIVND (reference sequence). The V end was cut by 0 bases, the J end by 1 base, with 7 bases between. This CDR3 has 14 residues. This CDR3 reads CASSIERQSYEQYF. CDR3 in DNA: TGTGCCAGTAGTATAGAACGGCAGTCCTACGAGCAGTACTTC.

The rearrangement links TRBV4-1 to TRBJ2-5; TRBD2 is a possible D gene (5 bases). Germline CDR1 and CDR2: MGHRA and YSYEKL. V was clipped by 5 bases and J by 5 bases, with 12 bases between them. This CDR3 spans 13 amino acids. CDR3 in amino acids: CASSFSARETQYF. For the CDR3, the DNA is TGCGCCAGCAGCTTTAGCGCCCGGGAGACCCAGTACTTC.

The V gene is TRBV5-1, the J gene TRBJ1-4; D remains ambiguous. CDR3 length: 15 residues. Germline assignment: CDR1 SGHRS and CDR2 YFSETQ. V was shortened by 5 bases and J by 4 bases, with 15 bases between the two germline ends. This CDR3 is CASSPESAGNEKLFF. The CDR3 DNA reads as TGCGCCAGCAGTCCCGAATCGGCGGGTAATGAAAAACTGTTTTTT. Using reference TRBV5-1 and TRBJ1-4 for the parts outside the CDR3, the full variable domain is KAGVTQTPRYLIKTRGQQVTLSCSPISGHRSVSWYQQTPGQGLQFLFEYFSETQRNKGNFPGRFSGRQFSNSRSEMNVSTLELGDSALYLCASSPESAGNEKLFFGSGTQLSVL.

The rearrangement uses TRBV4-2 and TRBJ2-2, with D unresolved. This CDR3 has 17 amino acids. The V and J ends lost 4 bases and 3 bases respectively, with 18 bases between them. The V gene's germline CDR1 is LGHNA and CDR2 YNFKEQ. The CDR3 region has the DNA TGTGCCAGCAGCCTTCTCCTCGGTGGGGTAGACACCGGGGAGCTGTTTTTT. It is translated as CASSLLLGGVDTGELFF.

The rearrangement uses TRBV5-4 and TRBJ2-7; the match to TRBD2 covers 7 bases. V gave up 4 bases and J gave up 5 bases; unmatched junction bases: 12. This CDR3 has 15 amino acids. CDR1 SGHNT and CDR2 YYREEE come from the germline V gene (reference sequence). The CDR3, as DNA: TGTGCCAGCAGCCCAGTGGGGGGGAGAGGGCACGAGCAGTACTTC. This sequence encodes CASSPVGGRGHEQYF.

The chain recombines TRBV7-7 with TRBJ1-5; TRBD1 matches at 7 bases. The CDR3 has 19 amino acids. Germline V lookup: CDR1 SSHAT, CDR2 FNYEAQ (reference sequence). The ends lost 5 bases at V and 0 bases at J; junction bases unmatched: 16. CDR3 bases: TGTGCCAGCAGCCTGATTGGGGACAGAGCTACATATAGCAATCAGCCCCAGCATTTT. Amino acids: CASSLIGDRATYSNQPQHF. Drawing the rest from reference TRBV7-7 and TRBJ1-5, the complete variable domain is GAGVSQSPRYKVTKRGQDVTLRCDPISSHATLYWYQQALGQGPEFLTYFNYEAQPDKSGLPSDRFSAERPEGSISTLTIQRTEQRDSAMYRCASSLIGDRATYSNQPQHFGDGTRLSIL.

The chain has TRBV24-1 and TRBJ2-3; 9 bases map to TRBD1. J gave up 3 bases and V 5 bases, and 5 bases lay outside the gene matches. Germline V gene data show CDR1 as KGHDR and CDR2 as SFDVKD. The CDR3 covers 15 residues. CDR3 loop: CATSVSGTGTDTQYF. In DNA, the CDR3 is TGTGCCACCAGTGTCTCCGGGACAGGGACAGATACGCAGTATTTT.

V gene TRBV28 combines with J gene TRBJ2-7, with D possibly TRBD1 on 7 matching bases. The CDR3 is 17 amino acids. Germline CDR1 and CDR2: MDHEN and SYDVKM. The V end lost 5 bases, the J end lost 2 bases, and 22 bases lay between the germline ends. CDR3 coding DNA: TGTGCCAGCAGTCCGGAGGAGGAGGGAGACAGGGCCTACGAGCAGTACTTC. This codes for CASSPEEEGDRAYEQYF.

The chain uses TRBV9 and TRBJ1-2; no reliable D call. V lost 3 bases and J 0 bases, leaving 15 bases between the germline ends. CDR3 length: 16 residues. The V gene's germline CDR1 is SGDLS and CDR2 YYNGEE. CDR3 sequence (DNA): TGTGCCAGCAGCGCCCCCCCTGTTACGGCTAACTATGGCTACACCTTC. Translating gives CASSAPPVTANYGYTF. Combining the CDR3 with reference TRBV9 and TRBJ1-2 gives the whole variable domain DSGVTQTPKHLITATGQRVTLRCSPRSGDLSVYWYQQSLDQGLQFLIQYYNGEERAKGNILERFSAQQFPDLHSELNLSSLELGDSALYFCASSAPPVTANYGYTFGSGTRLTVV.